A single sample gave rise to the 3 T cell receptor beta chains below, sequenced in a study of multiple sclerosis patients with progressive multifocal leukoencephalopathy. The time point is: roughly 12 months of natalizumab therapy. The method was immunoSEQ multiplex PCR; TCRdb's version includes in-frame clones alone and lacks a portion of them. The sample holds around 30,000 clones; 90% are singletons and the top ten take 1.3%. The sequences come from PBMCs, collected from a patient treated with natalizumab. These TCRs come from a human donor with multiple sclerosis.

The genes are TRBV11-2 and TRBJ2-1; D ambiguous. V dropped 0 bases and J dropped 4 bases, with 10 bases sitting between them. There are 15 residues in the CDR3. From germline, CDR1 is SGHAT and CDR2 FQNNGV. The CDR3: CASSLDLGGYNEQFF. CDR3 in DNA: TGTGCCAGCAGCTTAGACTTGGGCGGTTACAATGAGCAGTTCTTC.

The rearrangement joins TRBV30 to TRBJ2-3; 7 nucleotides agree with TRBD2. With 7 bases clipped from V and 2 bases from J, the junction kept 9 bases outside the gene matches. This CDR3 has 14 residues. Per the germline V gene, CDR1 is GTSNPN and CDR2 is SVGIG (reference sequence). The CDR3 DNA reads TGTGCCTTTCGATGGGGGGGTTTCACAGATACGCAGTATTTT. It yields the protein CAFRWGGFTDTQYF.

Turning to this clone: The junction departs from germline at one end; a sequencing error may be responsible. J is TRBJ1-6 and V is TRBV20-1, with 12 bases matching TRBD1. CDR1 DFQATT and CDR2 SNEGSKA come from the germline V gene (reference sequence). This CDR3 spans 8 amino acids. The CDR3 coding sequence is TGCAGGGGACAGGGGGCAAACTTT. It encodes CRGQGANF.